This TCR beta chain was observed in a study of beta chain features in type 1 diabetes. Regarding the study as a whole: Shortening of TCRB CDR3s, moderate but significant, appeared in all four CD4+ subsets of Type 1 diabetes patients.

Of the isolated RNA, all was reverse transcribed, and so the sequenced material was expressed TCRB transcripts. Generated by immunoSEQ multiplex PCR, the TCRdb table keeps only in-frame clones and is missing some. This table has about 660,000 clones, about 14% appearing once. As concerns this clone: The antigen remains unidentified.

V was pared by 11 bases and J by 8 bases, with 13 bases of the junction left unmatched. CDR3 size: 15 residues. From germline, CDR1 is LNHDA and CDR2 SQIVND (reference sequence). The gene calls are TRBV19 and TRBJ1-6, with 9 bases that match TRBD1. The sequence was obtained from a young man with type 1 diabetes. Input material: naive CD4+ T cells from blood. The DNA of the CDR3 is TGTGCCTCAAGAAGCCAGAGACAGGGGGATTCACCCCTCCACTTT. This sequence encodes CASRSQRQGDSPLHF.